These 22 T cell receptor beta chains came from one sample sequenced in a study of shared clonotypes between healthy human individuals. Clones were read by immunoSEQ multiplex PCR, and TCRdb kept only the in-frame ones, dropping some. The sample lists around 990,000 clones; about 72% were seen once. Sequenced input: memory CD4+ T cells from PBMCs. Sample subset: CD45RA-negative fraction. The receptors were gathered from a man between 18 and 35 years old in good health. Some clones in this sample may be carry-over from other donors' samples.

The rearrangement uses TRBV7-9 and TRBJ2-2, with a possible D match to TRBD2 (5 bases). V lost 6 bases and J lost 0, with 11 bases in between. CDR3 size: 15 residues. The germline V gene encodes CDR1 SEHNR and CDR2 FQNEAQ (reference sequence). DNA of the CDR3: TGTGCCAGCAGGGGAAACGGGACGAACACCGGGGAGCTGTTTTTT. This sequence encodes CASRGNGTNTGELFF.

The rearrangement links TRBV27 to TRBJ2-4; D may be TRBD2 (5 bases). Germline V gene lookup returns CDR1 MNHEY and CDR2 SMNVEV (reference sequence). The CDR3 totals 15 residues. With 4 bases removed from V and 8 bases from J, the gap between germline ends came to 18 bases. In nucleotides, the CDR3 is TGTGCCAGCAGTTCTCCCGGGGTGGGCCTGGACATTCAGTACTTC. Protein: CASSSPGVGLDIQYF.

Notes on this clone: This same CDR3 is encoded by further DNA sequences in the sample. The V call is TRBV5-1, the J call TRBJ2-5, with D unresolved. The CDR3 length is 14 residues. V gave up 1 base and J gave up 2 bases, with 9 bases separating them. Germline V gene lookup returns CDR1 SGHRS and CDR2 YFSETQ. The CDR3 sequence: CASSLNVGQETQYF. The CDR3 DNA follows: TGCGCCAGCAGCTTGAATGTGGGACAAGAGACCCAGTACTTC.

This rearrangement joins TRBV27 to TRBJ2-3; 8 bases are shared with TRBD2. This CDR3 contains 16 residues. V lost 6 bases and J lost 0; bases outside the gene matches: 8. Looked up from germline, CDR1 is MNHEY and CDR2 is SMNVEV (reference sequence). The CDR3 region is CASSHIREGSTDTQYF. As DNA, the CDR3 is TGTGCCAGCAGCCATATCCGGGAGGGTAGCACAGATACGCAGTATTTT.

The DNA for the CDR3 is TGTGCCAGCAGCAAAGGGGACTTATTAACCGGGGAGCTGTTTTTT. Its translation: CASSKGDLLTGELFF. The rearrangement links TRBV7-8 to TRBJ2-2; D possibly corresponds to TRBD2 (6 bases). This CDR3 is built from 15 residues. V dropped 5 bases and J dropped 5 bases, with 15 bases sitting between them. CDR1 and CDR2 (germline): SGHVS, FQNEAQ.

This chain joins TRBV9 and TRBJ1-1; D is uncertain. The CDR3 runs to 15 residues. Trimming removed 0 bases at V and 0 bases at J, with 9 bases between. Per the germline V gene, CDR1 is SGDLS and CDR2 is YYNGEE. The CDR3 nucleotides read TGTGCCAGCAGCGTAGTCGTCACTTTGAACACTGAAGCTTTCTTT. Protein product: CASSVVVTLNTEAFF.

This clone has only one observation. The rearrangement joins TRBV27 to TRBJ1-1; possible D gene TRBD1, 6 bases. V lost 3 bases and J 2 bases, leaving 13 bases between the germline ends. The CDR3 extends over 15 amino acids. The germline V gene encodes CDR1 MNHEY and CDR2 SMNVEV (reference sequence). The CDR3 here is CASSLGAGVNTEAFF. Written as DNA, the CDR3 is TGTGCCAGCAGTTTGGGAGCAGGGGTAAACACTGAAGCTTTCTTT.

The V call is TRBV19, the J call TRBJ2-2, with 7 bases fitting TRBD1. This CDR3 is built from 17 residues. CDR1 is LNHDA, CDR2 SQIVND, per germline (reference sequence). The V and J ends lost 3 bases and 5 bases, in that order; junction bases with no gene match: 12. This chain's CDR3 is CASSIRGQQLVTGELFF. The CDR3 region has the DNA TGTGCCAGTAGTATTCGGGGACAGCAGTTGGTGACCGGGGAGCTGTTTTTT.

The chain uses TRBV18 and TRBJ1-5, with D perhaps matching TRBD1 (5 bases). CDR3 length: 16 residues. Per germline, CDR1 KGHSH and CDR2 LQKENI. Between the trimmed V and J ends, which lost 3 bases and 1 base, there was a span of 13 bases. The DNA for the CDR3 is TGTGCCAGCTCACCGGGAGGAAGGGGAAGCAATCAGCCCCAGCATTTT. Its translation: CASSPGGRGSNQPQHF.

CDR3 region: CASSSTLGWQPQHF. As DNA, the CDR3 is TGTGCCAGCAGTTCAACCCTCGGATGGCAGCCCCAGCATTTT. V and J are TRBV27 and TRBJ1-5; D gene ambiguous. In germline, CDR1 is MNHEY, CDR2 SMNVEV (reference sequence). The length of the CDR3 is 14 residues. The V gene lost 4 bases and the J gene lost 7 bases, with 14 bases spanning the gap.

Only one count was recorded for this clone. The chain employs TRBV9 and TRBJ1-2, with D unresolved. The CDR3 covers 15 residues. Per the germline V gene, CDR1 is SGDLS and CDR2 is YYNGEE. Trimming left V 4 bases short and J 0 bases short, with 13 bases between. The CDR3 sequence is CASSSQTAANYGYTF. DNA for the CDR3: TGTGCCAGCAGCTCCCAAACGGCTGCTAACTATGGCTACACCTTC.

The chain is built from TRBV6-5 and TRBJ1-2; TRBD1 matches at 10 bases. V gave up 2 bases and J gave up 4 bases; unmatched junction bases: 7. Per germline, CDR1 MNHEY and CDR2 SVGAGI. The CDR3 has 16 residues. CDR3 sequence (DNA): TGTGCCAGCAGTTACCGACAGGGGGCCTATGGCTATGGCTACACCTTC. Translating gives CASSYRQGAYGYGYTF.

This clone was counted only a few times. The chain joins TRBV27 to TRBJ2-7, with D perhaps TRBD1 or TRBD2 (6 bases each). Germline-derived CDR1 and CDR2 are MNHEY and SMNVEV (reference sequence). V lost 6 bases and J lost 3, with 18 bases in between. The CDR3 runs to 15 residues. The CDR3 bases are TGTGCCAGCAGACGAACACAGGGAGGCAACTACGAGCAGTACTTC. Protein: CASRRTQGGNYEQYF.

The chain carries TRBV25-1 and TRBJ1-1; the D gene is possibly TRBD1 (6 bases). CDR3 length: 15 residues. Germline V gives CDR1 MGHDK, CDR2 SYGVNS. Trimming removed 5 bases from V and 1 base from J, with 14 bases in between. CDR3 sequence (DNA): TGTGCCAGCAGTCCCTTGACAGGAGGGAACACTGAAGCTTTCTTT. As protein: CASSPLTGGNTEAFF.

The genes are TRBV9 and TRBJ2-3; D uncertain. V lost 4 bases, J lost 4 bases, and 19 bases lay in between. Germline CDR1 and CDR2: SGDLS and YYNGEE. The CDR3 consists of 16 residues. DNA for the CDR3: TGTGCCAGCAGCCCACCCCTCTCGGTCGCGGCAGATACGCAGTATTTT. It specifies CASSPPLSVAADTQYF.

The rearrangement joins TRBV2 to TRBJ2-2; 7 bases map to TRBD2. This CDR3 is 15 amino acids long. CDR1 SNHLY and CDR2 FYNNEI come from the germline V gene. V was pared by 3 bases and J by 8 bases, with 9 bases of the junction left unmatched. The CDR3 sequence: CASSDLTRAGGELFF. In DNA, the CDR3 is TGTGCCAGCAGTGACCTCACCCGAGCGGGGGGGGAGCTGTTTTTT.

The chain joins TRBV13 to TRBJ2-7; the D gene is possibly TRBD1 (6 bases). Germline V gene data show CDR1 as PRHDT and CDR2 as FYEKMQ (reference sequence). V was pared by 5 bases and J by 2 bases, with 19 bases between. The length of the CDR3 is 16 residues. The CDR3 protein is CASSRPSDRYPYEQYF. The CDR3 DNA reads TGTGCCAGCAGCCGTCCATCTGACAGGTATCCCTACGAGCAGTACTTC.

This clone was seen more than once but under ten times. This chain joins TRBV6-1 and TRBJ2-1, with 8 bases aligning to TRBD2. Germline V gene sequence: CDR1 MNHNS, CDR2 SASEGT. V lost 4 bases and J lost 0; bases outside the gene matches: 8. The CDR3 sequence is 17 residues long. The CDR3, as DNA: TGTGCCAGCAGTGCCTCGGTTAGCGGGGTCTCCTACAATGAGCAGTTCTTC. As protein: CASSASVSGVSYNEQFF.

This clone has only one observation. This chain connects TRBV28 to TRBJ2-7; TRBD2 matches at 8 bases. The CDR3 sequence is 17 residues long. J was trimmed by 0 bases and V by 4 bases; bases with no gene match: 11. Germline V gives CDR1 MDHEN, CDR2 SYDVKM. CDR3 protein: CASSSLGGSGNSYEQYF. The CDR3 DNA reads as TGTGCCAGCAGTTCCCTGGGGGGTAGCGGGAACTCCTACGAGCAGTACTTC.

The V call is TRBV5-1, the J call TRBJ2-5; 9 positions agree with TRBD1. CDR3 length equals 16 residues. CDR1 SGHRS and CDR2 YFSETQ come from the germline V gene. The V and J ends lost 4 bases and 1 base, in that order; junction bases with no gene match: 8. CDR3 in amino acids: CASSSPTGGIQETQYF. DNA for the CDR3: TGCGCCAGCAGCAGCCCGACAGGGGGGATCCAAGAGACCCAGTACTTC.

V usage is TRBV29-1 and J usage is TRBJ2-6; D is possibly TRBD1 (6 bases). The CDR3 runs 14 residues. The germline V gene encodes CDR1 SQVTM and CDR2 ANQGSEA. Deletions cut 7 bases from V and 1 base from J, with 11 bases between. The chain's CDR3 is CSAEGGSGANVLTF. In nucleotides, the CDR3 is TGCAGCGCCGAAGGGGGTTCTGGGGCCAACGTCCTGACTTTC.

The sample holds one count of this clone. This sequence joins TRBV5-6 and TRBJ2-2, with D possibly TRBD2 on 6 matching bases. Germline V CDR1 and CDR2: SGHDT, YYEEEE. The V end was cut by 1 base, the J end by 4 bases, with 14 bases between. This CDR3 region has 16 residues. CDR3 sequence: CASSLFVGEVTGELFF. For the CDR3, the DNA is TGTGCCAGCAGCTTGTTCGTCGGGGAGGTCACCGGGGAGCTGTTTTTT.